This TCR beta chain comes out of a study of CD8 T cells in Susac syndrome. When the RNA was reverse transcribed, random hexamers were used with an input of about 0.5 to 1 ug. Each CDR3 protein gets one entry after TCRdb re-called the immunoSEQ multiplex PCR reads with MiXCR. The repertoire has some 180,000 distinct CDR3 sequences, over 85% of them found once; the top ten carry over 0.08%. Sequenced: CD4+ T cells from PBMCs. The clonotype comes from a human donor in good health.

CDR3 bases: TGTGCCAGCATCCCTAAGGTGGTGGCGGGGGGCGGTACTGAAGCTTTCTTT. This translates into CASIPKVVAGGGTEAFF. The V call is TRBV12-3 or TRBV12-4, the J call TRBJ1-1; tentatively, D is TRBD1 (6 bases). V lost 7 bases to trimming and J lost 5 bases, with 26 bases between them. This CDR3 contains 17 residues.